This T cell receptor beta chain was sequenced for a study of OX40 agonist ivuxolimab in advanced cancers. TCRdb keeps only in-frame clones here, not all; method: immunoSEQ multiplex PCR. There are about 68,000 clones in the sample; around 93% occur only once, and around 0.33% lies in the top ten. Of note for this clone: The junction departs from the called germline gene at one end, perhaps through a read error.

Sequencing used CD4+ or CD8+ T cells sorted from blood, obtained in a trial of the OX40 agonist ivuxolimab. The TCR was taken from an adult with an advanced solid tumor such as melanoma, head and neck, liver or kidney cancer.

The CDR3 DNA is TGTGCCAGCAGCTTGGCCCAGGGTAGCTGGTTATACAATGAGCGGTTCTTC. Its protein is CASSLAQGSWLYNERFF. V gene TRBV5-4 combines with J gene TRBJ2-1; weak D call: TRBD1 (5 bases). Germline CDR1 reads SGHNT; CDR2 reads YYREEE (reference sequence). CDR3 length: 17 amino acids.